A selection of T cell receptor beta chains follows, all from one sample in a study of T cell changes during pregnancy in multiple sclerosis. Here immunoSEQ multiplex PCR was the method, and the copy in TCRdb shows in-frame clones only, minus some. The table includes 45,000 or so clones, approximately 91% detected once. The sequencing input was PBMCs (not recorded whether the cells were cultured). All receptors derive from a female donor with multiple sclerosis, enrolled in a pregnancy study. Both conserved end residues are part of each CDR3. D genes are given only for firm matches.

d_gene	v_gene	CDR3aa
TRBD1	TRBV18	CASSPRSQTGRYEQYF
TRBD1	TRBV7-2	CASSSRGPDTQYF
.	TRBV5-1	CASSPGHISTDTQYF
.	TRBV14	CASSQVPGQSFSNTGELFF
TRBD2	TRBV29-1	CSVEAGTSGSSEQFF
.	TRBV10-2	CASSPGASYEQYF
.	TRBV4-3	CASSQVWRSTGELFF
.	TRBV20-1	CSAPKQETQYF
.	TRBV28	CASSFQGISNEQYF
TRBD2	TRBV30	CAWRLAGAYEQYF
.	TRBV7-9	CASSPQSSYNEQFF
TRBD1	TRBV5-4	CASSSTTGGEQYF
.	TRBV11-3	CASSLGIDAPTDTQYF
.	TRBV4-1	CASSQVNLVDTGELFF
TRBD1	TRBV13	CASSPRDRGYEQYF
TRBD2	TRBV6-6	CASSRLAGRSNEQFF
.	TRBV6-5	CASSYIWGDRGYTF
TRBD1	TRBV6-1	CASSGDRVTEAFF
.	TRBV9	CASSVAFGNTEAFF
TRBD1	TRBV5-1	CASTFTGTGGTDTQYF
TRBD1	TRBV19	CASGQGLPTNEKLFF
TRBD1	TRBV6-5	CASSAGTGLTYEQYF
.	TRBV28	CASSLGGPTNEKLFF
TRBD2	TRBV19	CASSTSGGSGANVLTF
.	TRBV5-1	CASSLGAGRGTEAFF
.	TRBV2	CASSWLTDNEQFF
.	TRBV6-1	CASSDPSYEQYF
TRBD1	TRBV6-1	CASSETGGYVDTQYF